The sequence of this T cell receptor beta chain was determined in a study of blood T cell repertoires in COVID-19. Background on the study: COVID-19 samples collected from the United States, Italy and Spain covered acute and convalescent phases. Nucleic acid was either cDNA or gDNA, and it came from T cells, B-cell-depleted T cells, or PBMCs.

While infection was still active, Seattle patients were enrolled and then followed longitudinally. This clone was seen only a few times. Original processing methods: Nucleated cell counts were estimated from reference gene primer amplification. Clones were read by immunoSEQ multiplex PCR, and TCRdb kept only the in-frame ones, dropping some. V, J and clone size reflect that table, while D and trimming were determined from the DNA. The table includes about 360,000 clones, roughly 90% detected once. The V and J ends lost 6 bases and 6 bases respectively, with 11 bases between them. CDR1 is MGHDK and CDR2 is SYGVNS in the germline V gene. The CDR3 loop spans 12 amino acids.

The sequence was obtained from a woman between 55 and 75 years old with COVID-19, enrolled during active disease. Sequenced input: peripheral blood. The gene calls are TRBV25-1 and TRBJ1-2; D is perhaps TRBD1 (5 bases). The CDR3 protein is CASRSGGDGYTF. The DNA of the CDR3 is TGTGCCAGCAGGAGTGGAGGGGATGGCTACACCTTC.